This TCR beta chain came from a study of T-cell memory formation after mild COVID-19. At the level of the study: TCR clusters showed largely donor specificity. Study results and caveats: Clones that contracted from day 15 to 85 were balanced CD4/CD8, while later expanders leaned CD4+. Specificity for SARS-CoV-2 was not confirmed among the second-wave clones peaking on day 37. CD4+ contracting clones were mainly CM and EM; CD8+ ones, EMRA.

A single record per CDR3 protein comes from TCRdb applying MiXCR to the 5' RACE reads. The sample contains some 350,000 distinct CDR3 sequences, roughly 15% of which appear only once. A note on this clonotype: The antigen remains undetermined.

This CDR3 spans 15 amino acids. CDR1 and CDR2 (germline): MNHEY, SMNVEV (reference sequence). Losses at the gene ends were 8 bases for V and 4 bases for J; bases not matched to a gene: 8. This sequence was found in a man aged 18 to 29 who had mild COVID-19 (a few samples of this study predate the infection). Cell type and time point are not known. This sequence joins TRBV27 and TRBJ1-2; TRBD1 aligns across 12 bases. Specimen: PBMCs or a T cell subset sorted from them (not recorded which). The CDR3 DNA is TGTGCCAGCCGGGACAGGGGGCGCGAGGCCTATGGCTACACCTTC. Protein: CASRDRGREAYGYTF.